This paragraph covers one T cell receptor (beta chain) sequence. Its antigen is currently unknown. The sample belongs to a study of T cells after posttransplantation cyclophosphamide. The protocol was immunoSEQ multiplex PCR, while the TCRdb copy is restricted to in-frame clones and leaves out a portion. The table has fewer than 45,000 clones, around 80% seen once. Study-level findings and limits: Donor-recipient repertoire similarity was low at 1-2 months, rising over year one.

Cyclophosphamide on days +3 and +4 followed busulfan-fludarabine conditioning and a marrow graft. Germline assignment: CDR1 SGDLS and CDR2 YYNGEE. V dropped 2 bases and J dropped 0; count of bases not matched to a gene: 6. The CDR3 is 17 residues long. The TCR sequence derives from a female patient in her thirties or forties who received an allogeneic stem cell transplant from a related donor, was CMV-positive, and had no GVHD. The graft donor may have contributed some T cells. The chain recombines TRBV9 with TRBJ2-1, with TRBD2 matching 9 bases. This sample comprised CD4+ T cells sorted from blood, obtained roughly 250 weeks after a stem cell transplant with posttransplant cyclophosphamide. The DNA of the CDR3 is TGTGCCAGCAGCGTTAGCGGGGGCGCAAGCTCCTACAATGAGCAGTTCTTC. It codes for CASSVSGGASSYNEQFF. The full variable domain, in which reference TRBV9 and TRBJ2-1 provide the parts outside the CDR3, is DSGVTQTPKHLITATGQRVTLRCSPRSGDLSVYWYQQSLDQGLQFLIQYYNGEERAKGNILERFSAQQFPDLHSELNLSSLELGDSALYFCASSVSGGASSYNEQFFGPGTRLTVL.